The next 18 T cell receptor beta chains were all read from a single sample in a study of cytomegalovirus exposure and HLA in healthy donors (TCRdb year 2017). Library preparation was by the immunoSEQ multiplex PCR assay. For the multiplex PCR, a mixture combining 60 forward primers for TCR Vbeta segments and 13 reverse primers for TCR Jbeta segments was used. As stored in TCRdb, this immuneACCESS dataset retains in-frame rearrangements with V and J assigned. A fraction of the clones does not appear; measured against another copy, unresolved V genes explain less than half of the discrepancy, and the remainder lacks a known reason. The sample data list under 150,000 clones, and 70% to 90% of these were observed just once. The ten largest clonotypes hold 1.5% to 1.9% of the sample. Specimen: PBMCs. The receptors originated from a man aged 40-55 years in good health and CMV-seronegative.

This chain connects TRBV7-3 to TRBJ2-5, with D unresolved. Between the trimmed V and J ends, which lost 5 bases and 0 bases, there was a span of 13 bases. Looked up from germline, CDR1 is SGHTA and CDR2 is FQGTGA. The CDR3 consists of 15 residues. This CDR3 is CASSATTEYQETQYF. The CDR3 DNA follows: TGTGCCAGCAGCGCAACGACTGAGTACCAAGAGACCCAGTACTTC.

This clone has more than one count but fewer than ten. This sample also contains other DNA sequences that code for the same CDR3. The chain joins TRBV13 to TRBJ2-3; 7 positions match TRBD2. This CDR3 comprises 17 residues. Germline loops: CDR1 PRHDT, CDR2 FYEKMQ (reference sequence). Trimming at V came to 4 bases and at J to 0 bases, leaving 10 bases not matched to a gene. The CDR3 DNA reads TGTGCCAGCAGCTCCCACCTAGCGGCGACTAGCACAGATACGCAGTATTTT. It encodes CASSSHLAATSTDTQYF.

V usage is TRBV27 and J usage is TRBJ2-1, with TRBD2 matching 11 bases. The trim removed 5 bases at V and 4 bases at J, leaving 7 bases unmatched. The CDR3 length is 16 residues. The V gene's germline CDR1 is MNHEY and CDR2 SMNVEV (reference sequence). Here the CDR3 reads CASSSAGTSGYNEQFF. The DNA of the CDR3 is TGTGCCAGCAGTAGCGCCGGGACTAGCGGATACAATGAGCAGTTCTTC.

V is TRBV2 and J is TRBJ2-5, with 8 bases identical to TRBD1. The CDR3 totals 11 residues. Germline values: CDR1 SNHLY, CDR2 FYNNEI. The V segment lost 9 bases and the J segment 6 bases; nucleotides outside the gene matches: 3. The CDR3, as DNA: TGTGCCAGTTACAGGGGGAAGACCCAGTACTTC. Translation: CASYRGKTQYF.

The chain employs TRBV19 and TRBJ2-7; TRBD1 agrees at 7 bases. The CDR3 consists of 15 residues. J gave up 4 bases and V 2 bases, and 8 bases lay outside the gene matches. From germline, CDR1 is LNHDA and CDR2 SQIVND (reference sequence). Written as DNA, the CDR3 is TGTGCCAGTAGTATAAACGGCTTGACAGGGTACGAGCAGTACTTC. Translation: CASSINGLTGYEQYF.

The CDR3 region has the DNA TGTGCCAGCAGCTCCTTAGCAGGGGTCTTCGCCGAAGCTTTCTTT. Translation gives CASSSLAGVFAEAFF. This chain uses TRBV5-5 with TRBJ1-1, with D tentatively TRBD1 (6 bases). Germline CDR1 SGHKS, CDR2 YYEKEE (reference sequence). Trimming removed 3 bases from V and 8 bases from J, with 20 bases in between. The CDR3 runs to 15 residues.

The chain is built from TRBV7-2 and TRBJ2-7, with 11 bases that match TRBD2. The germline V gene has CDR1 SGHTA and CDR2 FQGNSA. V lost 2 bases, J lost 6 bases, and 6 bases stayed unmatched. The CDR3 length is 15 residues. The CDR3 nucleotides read TGTGCCAGCAGCTTACTTAGCGGGGGGGCCAGCGAGCAGTACTTC. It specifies CASSLLSGGASEQYF.

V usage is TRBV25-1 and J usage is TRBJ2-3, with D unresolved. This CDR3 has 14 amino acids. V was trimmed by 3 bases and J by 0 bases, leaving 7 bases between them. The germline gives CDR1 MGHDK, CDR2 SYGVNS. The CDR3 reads CASSESSSTDTQYF. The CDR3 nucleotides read TGTGCCAGCAGTGAGAGTAGCAGCACAGATACGCAGTATTTT.

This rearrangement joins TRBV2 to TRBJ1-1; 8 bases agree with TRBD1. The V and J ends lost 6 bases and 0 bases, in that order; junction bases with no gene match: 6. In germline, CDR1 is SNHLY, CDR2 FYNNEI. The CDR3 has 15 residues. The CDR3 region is CASSRQGPLNTEAFF. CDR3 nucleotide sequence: TGTGCCAGCAGCAGACAGGGGCCTCTGAACACTGAAGCTTTCTTT.

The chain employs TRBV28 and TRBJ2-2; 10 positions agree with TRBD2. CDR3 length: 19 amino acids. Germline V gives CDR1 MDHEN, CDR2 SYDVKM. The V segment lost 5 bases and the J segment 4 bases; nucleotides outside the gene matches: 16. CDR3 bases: TGTGCCAGCAGTGAGGGACTAGCGAAGGGGTGGCGGGCCACCGGGGAGCTGTTTTTT. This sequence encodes CASSEGLAKGWRATGELFF.

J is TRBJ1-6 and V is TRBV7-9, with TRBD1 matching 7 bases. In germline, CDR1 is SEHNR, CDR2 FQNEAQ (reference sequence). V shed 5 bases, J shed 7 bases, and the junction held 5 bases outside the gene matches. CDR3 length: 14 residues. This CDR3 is CASSPGQFNSPLHF. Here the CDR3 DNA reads TGTGCCAGCAGCCCGGGACAGTTCAATTCACCCCTCCACTTT. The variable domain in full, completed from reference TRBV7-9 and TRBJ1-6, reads DTGVSQNPRHKITKRGQNVTFRCDPISEHNRLYWYRQTLGQGPEFLTYFQNEAQLEKSRLLSDRFSAERPKGSFSTLEIQRTEQGDSAMYLCASSPGQFNSPLHFGNGTRLTVT.

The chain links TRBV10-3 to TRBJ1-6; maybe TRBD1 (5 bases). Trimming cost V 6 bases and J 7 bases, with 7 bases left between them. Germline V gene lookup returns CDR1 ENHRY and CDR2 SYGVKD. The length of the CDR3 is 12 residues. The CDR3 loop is CAIRGGNSPLHF. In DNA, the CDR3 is TGTGCCATCAGGGGGGGGAATTCACCCCTCCACTTT.

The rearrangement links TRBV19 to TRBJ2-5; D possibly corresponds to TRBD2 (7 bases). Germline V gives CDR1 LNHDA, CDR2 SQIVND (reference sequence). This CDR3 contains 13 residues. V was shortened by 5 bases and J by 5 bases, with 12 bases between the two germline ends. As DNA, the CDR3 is TGTGCCAGTAGTGAGGGGGGGCGGGAGACCCAGTACTTC. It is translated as CASSEGGRETQYF.

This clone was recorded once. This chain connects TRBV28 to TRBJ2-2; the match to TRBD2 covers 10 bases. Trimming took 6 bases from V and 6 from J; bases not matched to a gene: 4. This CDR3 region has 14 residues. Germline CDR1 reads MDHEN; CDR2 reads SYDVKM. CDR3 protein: CASRPGTSAGELFF. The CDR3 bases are TGTGCCAGCAGACCCGGGACTAGCGCCGGGGAGCTGTTTTTT.

The DNA for the CDR3 is TGTGCCAGTAGTATACCGCGGGCCGGGGAGCTGTTTTTT. Its protein is CASSIPRAGELFF. The V gene is TRBV19, the J gene TRBJ2-2; the D gene is possibly TRBD2 (5 bases). Trimming left V 2 bases short and J 6 bases short, with 7 bases between. Looked up from germline, CDR1 is LNHDA and CDR2 is SQIVND (reference sequence). This CDR3 is 13 amino acids long.

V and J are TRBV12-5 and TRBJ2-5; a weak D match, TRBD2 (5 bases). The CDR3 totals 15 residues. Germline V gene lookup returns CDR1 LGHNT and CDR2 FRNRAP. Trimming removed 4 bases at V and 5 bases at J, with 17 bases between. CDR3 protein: CASGSSRGRGETQYF. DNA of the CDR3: TGTGCTAGTGGTTCGTCTCGCGGGCGAGGGGAGACCCAGTACTTC.

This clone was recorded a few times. The CDR3 DNA reads as TGTGCCAGCAGTGACTCGATGGGGCAAAACACCGGGGAGCTGTTTTTT. Amino acids: CASSDSMGQNTGELFF. This chain links TRBV6-4 with TRBJ2-2, with D possibly TRBD1 on 5 matching bases. CDR1 is MRHNA and CDR2 is SNTAGT in the germline V gene. CDR3 length equals 16 residues. The V and J ends lost 0 bases and 2 bases respectively, with 10 bases between them.

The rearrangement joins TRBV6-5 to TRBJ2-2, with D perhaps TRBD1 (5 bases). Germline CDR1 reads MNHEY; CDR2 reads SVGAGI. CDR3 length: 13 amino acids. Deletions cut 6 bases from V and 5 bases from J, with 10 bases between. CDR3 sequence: CASRQQGTGELFF. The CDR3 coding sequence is TGTGCCAGCAGACAGCAGGGAACCGGGGAGCTGTTTTTT.